The entry below gives a single TCR beta chain sequence along with its context. This entry comes from a study of shared clonotypes between healthy human individuals. Germline CDR1 MNHEY, CDR2 SMNVEV (reference sequence). The CDR3 consists of 14 residues. The assay was immunoSEQ multiplex PCR, and TCRdb's table has in-frame clones only and misses some. The sample shows about 520,000 clones, roughly 95% of them seen only once. What was sequenced was naive CD4+ T cells sorted from blood. Subset noted: CD45RA+ positively selected. This TCR was recovered from a woman aged 25 to 39 in good health. The rearrangement joins TRBV27 to TRBJ2-5, with 7 bases aligning to TRBD2. The DNA end favors TRBJ2-7, so the J call may be wrong. Written as DNA, the CDR3 is TGTGCCAGCAGTTTATCTCGCGGGAGCCACGAGCAGTACTTC. The encoded protein is CASSLSRGSHEQYF.